The sequence of this T cell receptor beta chain was determined in a study of blood T cell repertoires in COVID-19. Here immunoSEQ multiplex PCR was the method, and the copy in TCRdb shows in-frame clones only, minus some. The sample includes fewer than 350,000 clones, approximately 83% of them seen just once. Germline assignment: CDR1 MDHEN and CDR2 SYDVKM. The CDR3 runs to 19 residues. The trim removed 6 bases at V and 0 bases at J, leaving 10 bases unmatched. This receptor was obtained from a middle-aged woman with acute COVID-19. The sample consisted of PBMCs or T cells enriched from blood (not recorded which). This chain joins TRBV28 and TRBJ2-6; TRBD1 matches 11 bases. The CDR3 spells CASRRLGQGAGSGANVLTF. The CDR3, as DNA: TGTGCCAGCAGGAGACTAGGACAGGGGGCTGGCTCTGGGGCCAACGTCCTGACTTTC.